The 5 T cell receptor beta chains reported below all come from one sample, sequenced in a study of chemoradiotherapy in HPV16-positive cancers. Sequencing used immunoSEQ multiplex PCR; TCRdb keeps in-frame clones, though not all of them. The table records tens of thousands of clones, roughly nine tenths of them present only once. The sequences come from blood, collected from a patient who underwent chemoradiotherapy. The source is a human donor with HPV-associated anogenital cancer.

This chain links TRBV6-6 with TRBJ2-1, with 12 bases that match TRBD2. Trimming cost V 6 bases and J 5 bases; bases outside gene matches: 5. The CDR3 length is 15 residues. Germline CDR1 MNHNY, CDR2 SVGAGI (reference sequence). As DNA, the CDR3 is TGTGCCAGCAGCAAGTGGACTAGCGGGAACAATGAGCAGTTCTTC. This translates into CASSKWTSGNNEQFF.

V and J are TRBV6-5 and TRBJ2-2; D is unresolved. The CDR3 spans 15 residues. Deletions cut 6 bases from V and 4 bases from J, with 15 bases between. Germline values: CDR1 MNHEY, CDR2 SVGAGI. The CDR3 DNA reads as TGTGCCAGCAGCTCGGATCCTCAAATCACCGGGGAGCTGTTTTTT. Translation: CASSSDPQITGELFF.

This chain links TRBV11-1 with TRBJ2-2; TRBD2 agrees at 15 bases. This CDR3 is 17 amino acids long. Germline V CDR1 and CDR2: SGHAT, FQDESV (reference sequence). V lost 5 bases to trimming and J lost 3 bases; unmatched junction nucleotides: 4. CDR3 region: CASSKGLAGGYTGELFF. CDR3 DNA sequence: TGTGCCAGCAGCAAGGGACTAGCGGGGGGATACACCGGGGAGCTGTTTTTT.

The rearrangement joins TRBV6-1 to TRBJ1-4; 10 bases are a match to TRBD1. The CDR3 is 16 residues long. Trimming at V came to 2 bases and at J to 5 bases, leaving 5 bases not matched to a gene. Germline V gene data show CDR1 as MNHNS and CDR2 as SASEGT. CDR3: CASSEFRTGGNEKLFF. The CDR3 region has the DNA TGTGCCAGCAGTGAATTCAGGACAGGGGGGAATGAAAAACTGTTTTTT.

The chain is built from TRBV7-9 and TRBJ2-1, with 9 bases lining up with TRBD2. The length of the CDR3 is 15 residues. The ends lost 6 bases at V and 8 bases at J; junction bases unmatched: 11. The germline V gene has CDR1 SEHNR and CDR2 FQNEAQ (reference sequence). The CDR3 sequence is CASRPLAGGVYEQFF. As DNA, the CDR3 is TGTGCCAGCAGGCCACTGGCGGGGGGGGTCTATGAGCAGTTCTTC.